This TCR beta chain was sequenced for a study of blood T cell repertoires in COVID-19. CDR3 length: 13 residues. The V and J ends lost 6 bases and 2 bases, in that order; junction bases with no gene match: 3. Clones were sequenced by immunoSEQ multiplex PCR, and TCRdb holds only the in-frame ones, with some missing. In the table there are around 270,000 clones, 88% of which are singletons. Cohort placement rested on clinical history that participants reported themselves. V is TRBV12-3 or TRBV12-4 and J is TRBJ1-2, with 7 bases that match TRBD1. Sequencing was performed on PBMCs or T cells enriched from blood (not recorded which). This clonotype was sampled from a woman aged 40 to 50 who had been exposed to COVID-19. CDR3 residues: CASRRTGNYGYTF. The CDR3 DNA follows: TGTGCCAGCAGACGGACAGGAAACTATGGCTACACCTTC.